The 10 T cell receptor beta chains in this list originate from one sample, sequenced in a study of Ad26.COV2.S vaccination and SARS-CoV-2 variants. Treatment indicated: 15 to 20 received Ad26.COV2.S at low or high dose, single or two shots; roughly 5 received placebo; per-sample allocation not given. Sampling took place 63 days after the first vaccine or placebo injection. Generated by immunoSEQ multiplex PCR, the TCRdb table keeps only in-frame clones and is missing some. The data hold about 370,000 clones, with approximately 90% observed a single time. Sequences were derived from peripheral blood, sampled in a trial of Ad26.COV2.S vaccine versus placebo. These receptors came from a person between 18 and 60 years old who received the Ad26.COV2.S COVID-19 vaccine or a placebo.

The chain joins TRBV6-2 or TRBV6-3 to TRBJ2-6, with TRBD1 as a possible D gene (5 bases). Germline V gene lookup returns CDR1 MNHEY and CDR2 SVGEGT. Trimming removed 0 bases from V and 0 bases from J, with 21 bases in between. This CDR3 is built from 21 residues. CDR3 amino acids: CASSYSTVWGLDISGANVLTF. CDR3 in DNA: TGTGCCAGCAGTTACTCGACTGTCTGGGGCTTAGATATCTCTGGGGCCAACGTCCTGACTTTC.

The genes are TRBV7-9 and TRBJ2-5; a possible D gene is TRBD2 (6 bases). This CDR3 comprises 14 residues. The V gene lost 7 bases and the J gene lost 5 bases, with 17 bases spanning the gap. Germline lookup yields CDR1 SEHNR and CDR2 FQNEAQ (reference sequence). In DNA, the CDR3 is TGTGCCAGCACCCGCCGCACCGGAGGGGAGACCCAGTACTTC. Translating gives CASTRRTGGETQYF.

The V gene is TRBV4-3, the J gene TRBJ1-2; D uncertain. V dropped 0 bases and J dropped 1 base, with 6 bases sitting between them. Per germline, CDR1 LGHNA and CDR2 YSLEER. The CDR3 totals 14 residues. The CDR3 DNA reads TGCGCCAGCAGCCAAGATGGGATTAACTATGGCTACACCTTC. This sequence encodes CASSQDGINYGYTF.

The chain is built from TRBV19 and TRBJ1-4; 9 bases map to TRBD1. Germline-derived CDR1 and CDR2 are LNHDA and SQIVND (reference sequence). This CDR3 is built from 15 residues. Trimming removed 5 bases from V and 7 bases from J; junction bases left unmatched: 8. CDR3 DNA: TGTGCCAGTAGTTACACAGGGGGCGTTGGTGAAAAACTGTTTTTT. Encoded protein: CASSYTGGVGEKLFF.

This clone was found once. The chain is built from TRBV2 and TRBJ2-3; D may be TRBD1 (6 bases). This CDR3 region has 14 residues. V shed 4 bases and J shed 6 bases, with 14 bases lying between them. Germline lookup yields CDR1 SNHLY and CDR2 FYNNEI. The CDR3 here is CASSVGQPGDTQYF. The CDR3, as DNA: TGTGCCAGCAGTGTGGGACAACCAGGCGATACGCAGTATTTT. The complete variable domain, with remaining parts taken from reference TRBV2 and TRBJ2-3, reads EPEVTQTPSHQVTQMGQEVILRCVPISNHLYFYWYRQILGQKVEFLVSFYNNEISEKSEIFDDQFSVERPDGSNFTLKIRSTKLEDSAMYFCASSVGQPGDTQYFGPGTRLTVL.

The J gene is TRBJ2-5, the V gene TRBV29-1; 12 bases align to TRBD2. The CDR3 contains 14 residues. Trimming at V came to 3 bases and at J to 4 bases, leaving 3 bases not matched to a gene. Germline-derived CDR1 and CDR2 are SQVTM and ANQGSEA. The CDR3 loop is CSVETGLAGETQYF. CDR3 sequence (DNA): TGCAGCGTTGAGACGGGACTAGCGGGAGAGACCCAGTACTTC. Based on the CDR3 plus reference TRBV29-1 and TRBJ2-5, the full variable domain is SAVISQKPSRDICQRGTSLTIQCQVDSQVTMMFWYRQQPGQSLTLIATANQGSEATYESGFVIDKFPISRPNLTFSTLTVSNMSPEDSSIYLCSVETGLAGETQYFGPGTRLLVL.

This chain joins TRBV5-1 and TRBJ2-7, with 11 bases that match TRBD2. There are 16 residues in the CDR3. In germline, CDR1 is SGHRS, CDR2 YFSETQ. With V trimmed by 4 bases and J by 2 bases, 8 bases remained unmatched. CDR3 DNA: TGCGCCAGCAGCCCGGTAGCGGGGGGGCTGACCTACGAGCAGTACTTC. Its protein is CASSPVAGGLTYEQYF.

This chain uses TRBV13 with TRBJ1-2; D not resolved. Per the germline V gene, CDR1 is PRHDT and CDR2 is FYEKMQ (reference sequence). The CDR3 spans 14 residues. The germline V and J ends were trimmed by 7 bases and 0 bases, with 12 bases remaining between them. CDR3 DNA sequence: TGTGCCAGCACCCCCGGGAAGTCTAACTATGGCTACACCTTC. This translates into CASTPGKSNYGYTF.

This clone was recorded many times. This rearrangement joins TRBV7-8 to TRBJ2-7; TRBD2 agrees at 10 bases. This CDR3 is built from 14 residues. V lost 4 bases, J lost 0 bases, and 0 bases stayed unmatched. The germline gives CDR1 SGHVS, CDR2 FQNEAQ. The CDR3 nucleotides read TGTGCCAGCAGCTGGACTAGCGGCTCCTACGAGCAGTACTTC. Its translation: CASSWTSGSYEQYF.

V gene TRBV5-6 combines with J gene TRBJ1-2, with a possible D match to TRBD1 (5 bases). The V gene lost 0 bases and the J gene lost 3 bases, with 12 bases spanning the gap. CDR1 is SGHDT and CDR2 is YYEEEE in the germline V gene. There are 15 residues in the CDR3. The CDR3 here is CASSLGYGGDYGYTF. CDR3 coding DNA: TGTGCCAGCAGCTTGGGTTACGGGGGAGACTATGGCTACACCTTC.